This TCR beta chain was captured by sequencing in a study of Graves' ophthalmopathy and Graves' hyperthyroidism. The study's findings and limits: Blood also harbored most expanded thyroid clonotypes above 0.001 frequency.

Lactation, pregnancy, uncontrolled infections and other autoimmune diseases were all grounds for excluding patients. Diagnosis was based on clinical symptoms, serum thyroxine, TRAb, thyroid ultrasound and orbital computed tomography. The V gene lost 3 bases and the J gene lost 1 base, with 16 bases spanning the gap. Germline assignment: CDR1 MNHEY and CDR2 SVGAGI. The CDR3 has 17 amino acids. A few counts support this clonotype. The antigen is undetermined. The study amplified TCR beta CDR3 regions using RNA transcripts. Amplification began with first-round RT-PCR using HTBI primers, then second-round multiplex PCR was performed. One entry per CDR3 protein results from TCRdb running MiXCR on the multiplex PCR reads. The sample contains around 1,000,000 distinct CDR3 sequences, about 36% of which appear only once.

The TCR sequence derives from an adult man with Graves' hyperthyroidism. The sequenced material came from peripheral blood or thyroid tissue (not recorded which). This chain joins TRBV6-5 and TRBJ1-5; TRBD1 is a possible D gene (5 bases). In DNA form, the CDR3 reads TGTGCCAGCAGTTATACCGGGGGAGGGAGGAGCAATCAGCCCCAGCATTTT. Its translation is CASSYTGGGRSNQPQHF.